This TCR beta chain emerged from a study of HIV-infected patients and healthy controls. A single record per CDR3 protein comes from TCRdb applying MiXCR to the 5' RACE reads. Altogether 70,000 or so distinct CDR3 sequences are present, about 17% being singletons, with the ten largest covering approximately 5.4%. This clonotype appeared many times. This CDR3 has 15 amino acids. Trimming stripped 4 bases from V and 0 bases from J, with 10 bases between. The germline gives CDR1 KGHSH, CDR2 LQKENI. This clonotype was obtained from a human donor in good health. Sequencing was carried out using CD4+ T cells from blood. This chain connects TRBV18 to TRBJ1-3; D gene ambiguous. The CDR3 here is CASSLGRNSGNTIYF. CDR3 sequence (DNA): TGTGCCAGCTCACTAGGACGGAACTCTGGAAACACCATATATTTT.